This T cell receptor (beta chain) derives from a study of response to subunit inactivated influenza vaccine. Whole-study results and caveats: Authors suggested few new T cells are recruited by each seasonal influenza vaccination.

Via MiXCR, TCRdb re-called the RT-PCR reads, giving one row per CDR3 protein. The table shows around 480,000 distinct CDR3 sequences, with roughly 11% occurring only once. Comment on this clonotype: Its antigen is unknown.

The source of this sequence is a man in his forties or fifties who received an inactivated influenza vaccine. The sample in question was PBMCs from blood, obtained 45 days after vaccination.

For the CDR3, the DNA is TGTGCCAGCAGCTTAGTCGGAGGGGCGGCCTCACCCCTCCACTTT. Its translation: CASSLVGGAASPLHF. The chain combines TRBV7-2 with TRBJ1-6; tentatively, D is TRBD1 (5 bases). The CDR3 covers 15 residues. Germline values: CDR1 SGHTA, CDR2 FQGNSA. Trimming took 1 base from V and 10 from J, leaving 14 bases between them. The complete variable domain, with remaining parts taken from reference TRBV7-2 and TRBJ1-6, reads GAGVSQSPSNKVTEKGKDVELRCDPISGHTALYWYRQSLGQGLEFLIYFQGNSAPDKSGLPSDRFSAERTGGSVSTLTIQRTQQEDSAVYLCASSLVGGAASPLHFGNGTRLTVT.